A selection of T cell receptor beta chains follows, all from one sample in a study of Graves' ophthalmopathy and Graves' hyperthyroidism. TCRdb itself ran the multiplex PCR reads through MiXCR, one entry per CDR3 protein. The top ten hold 11% of the sample, which has over a million distinct CDR3 sequences, roughly 35% seen once. The sequencing input was peripheral blood or thyroid tissue (not recorded which). These receptor sequences come from an adult man with Graves' hyperthyroidism. Each CDR3 is given with its conserved first and last residue. Each record gives: D gene, J gene, V gene, clone size, CDR3 DNA, CDR3 protein. The D gene is left open where the match is weak. Size is omitted from some rows. Given values are once, few, many or a class for expanded clones.

>NA|TRBJ1-3|TRBV12-3/TRBV12-4|many
TGTGCCAGCAGTTTGAGGGTTTTGGGAAACACCATATATTTT
CASSLRVLGNTIYF
>TRBD1|TRBJ1-1|TRBV4-1|many
TGCGCCAGCAGCCCAACAGGGGGCGAAGCTTTCTTT
CASSPTGGEAFF
>NA|TRBJ2-5|TRBV10-2|NA
TGCGCCAGCGTTGAAAAGAGGGAGACCCAGTACTTC
CASVEKRETQYF
>TRBD2|TRBJ2-1|TRBV5-1|few
TGCGCCAGCAGCCGTGGCCTAGCGGGGGGGCTCAATGAGCAGTTCTTC
CASSRGLAGGLNEQFF
>NA|TRBJ1-2|TRBV7-9|once
TGTGCCAGCAGAGGCAGCGCTAACTATGGCTACACCTTC
CASRGSANYGYTF
>NA|TRBJ1-2|TRBV7-2|many
TGTGCCAGCAGCTCCCGCCCCCCGGGCGGCTATGGCTACACCTTC
CASSSRPPGGYGYTF
>TRBD2|TRBJ2-5|TRBV19|few
TGTGCCAGTACGATAGCGGGAGGGCCTCGGGAGACCCAGTACTTC
CASTIAGGPRETQYF
>NA|TRBJ1-6|TRBV7-9|many
TGTGCCAGCAGCCCTCCGGACTTCTCAAATTCACCCCTCCACTTT
CASSPPDFSNSPLHF
>NA|TRBJ2-6|TRBV12-3/TRBV12-4|NA
TGTGCCAGCAGTTTAGCTTGGTTCTCTGGGGCCAACGTCCTGACTTTC
CASSLAWFSGANVLTF
>NA|TRBJ2-7|TRBV20-1|many
TGCAGTGCTAGAGATCTTGTCGGATTCGTCTACGAGCAGTACTTC
CSARDLVGFVYEQYF
>TRBD1|TRBJ1-1|TRBV29-1|many
TGCAGCGTGATGGACAGGGAGTTAGAAGCTTTCTTT
CSVMDRELEAFF
>NA|TRBJ2-5|TRBV7-7|NA
TGTGCCAGCAGACCCGACCGTTACCAAGAGACCCAGTACTTC
CASRPDRYQETQYF
>NA|TRBJ2-7|TRBV10-3|NA
TGTGCCAGCGAAGACAGGTTGTCCTACGAGCAGTACTTC
CASEDRLSYEQYF
>TRBD1|TRBJ1-1|TRBV10-3|many
TGTGCCATCAAGGGGACAGGGGGTCCTGAAGCTTTCTTT
CAIKGTGGPEAFF
>NA|TRBJ1-2|TRBV10-3|many
TGTGCCATCAGTGGGGTTACAGCCTCTGGCTACACCTTC
CAISGVTASGYTF
>NA|TRBJ1-2|TRBV28|few
TGTGCCAGCAGCCTTAGAGGCTCTCCGGGAGGCTACACCTTC
CASSLRGSPGGYTF
>TRBD2|TRBJ2-7|TRBV12-3/TRBV12-4|few
TGTGCCAGCGCCCCCCTAGCGGCCTACGAGCAGTACTTC
CASAPLAAYEQYF
>NA|TRBJ1-2|TRBV12-3/TRBV12-4|many
TGTGCCAGCAGTACGGGGGCCTTCAACTATGGCTACACCTTC
CASSTGAFNYGYTF
>TRBD1|TRBJ1-4|TRBV7-2|many
TGTGCCAGCAGCTTGGCAGGGGGAAATGAAAAACTGTTTTTT
CASSLAGGNEKLFF
>NA|TRBJ2-5|TRBV7-2|many
TGTGCCAGCAGCTTAGGACTGGTAGAGACCCAGTACTTC
CASSLGLVETQYF
>NA|TRBJ1-2|TRBV12-3/TRBV12-4|NA
TGTGCCAGCAGTTTAGGGGACAAAAACTATGGCTACACCTTC
CASSLGDKNYGYTF
>TRBD1|TRBJ2-7|TRBV7-9|NA
TGTGCCAGCAGTCTAGCAGGGGGTCAGCAGTACTTC
CASSLAGGQQYF
>NA|TRBJ1-6|TRBV6-5|many
TGTGCCAGCAGACCACAGGAAAACTATAATTCACCCCTCCACTTT
CASRPQENYNSPLHF
>TRBD2|TRBJ2-5|TRBV5-1|many
TGCGCCAGCAGCTTGGGGACTAGCGGCGTTACCCAGTACTTC
CASSLGTSGVTQYF
>NA|TRBJ1-1|TRBV25-1|NA
TGTGCCAGCGCGACAGATGGGACTGAAGCTTTCTTT
CASATDGTEAFF
>NA|TRBJ2-1|TRBV15|NA
TGTGCCACCAGCAGAGATTTTGGGATGCCCTACAATGAGCAGTTCTTC
CATSRDFGMPYNEQFF
>NA|TRBJ1-2|TRBV7-6|many
TGTGCCAGCAGCCCGGACCGTCACTATGGCTACACCTTC
CASSPDRHYGYTF
>NA|TRBJ2-7|TRBV3-1|NA
TGTGCCAGCAGCCAAGAGCTCGGCCTCAGCTCCTACGAGCAGTACTTC
CASSQELGLSSYEQYF
>NA|TRBJ1-5|TRBV10-3|NA
TGTGCCATCCGGGTGGGGGTAAGGCCCCAGCATTTT
CAIRVGVRPQHF
>NA|TRBJ1-4|TRBV5-8|many
TGTGCCAGCAGTGGCCAGTCGGGCGAAAAACTGTTTTTT
CASSGQSGEKLFF
>TRBD2|TRBJ2-5|TRBV9|NA
TGTGCCAGCAGCCCCGGGGGGGCCTTAGAGACCCAGTACTTC
CASSPGGALETQYF
>NA|TRBJ1-1|TRBV2|many
TGTGCCAACCCGGGACAAACCCTTTTCTTT
CANPGQTLFF
>NA|TRBJ1-2|TRBV6-4|NA
TGTGCCAGCAGATCCGAGGGCATCCCGATCTATGGCTACACCTTC
CASRSEGIPIYGYTF
>TRBD1|TRBJ1-1|TRBV5-8|few
TGTGCCAGCAGCCGGGGACAGACCATGAACACTGAAGCTTTCTTT
CASSRGQTMNTEAFF
>TRBD2|TRBJ2-3|TRBV6-1|NA
TGTGCCAGCAGTGCCTTAGCGGGAGACGCAGATACGCAGTATTTT
CASSALAGDADTQYF
>TRBD2|TRBJ2-7|TRBV6-6|many
TGTGCCAGCAGTTACTCAGGGAGGGCCTACGAGCAGTACTTC
CASSYSGRAYEQYF
>NA|TRBJ2-7|TRBV20-1|many
TGCAGTGCTTTGACAGTGTACGAGCAGTACTTC
CSALTVYEQYF
>NA|TRBJ2-5|TRBV10-3|NA
TGTGCCAGCAGTTCCCGATCGCGGGAGACCCAGTACTTC
CASSSRSRETQYF
>TRBD2|TRBJ2-7|TRBV7-9|NA
TGTGCCAGCAGCTCATGGACTAGCGGGAGAGTCCGGTCCTACGAGCAGTACTTC
CASSSWTSGRVRSYEQYF
>NA|TRBJ2-7|TRBV10-3|few
TGTGCCAGCAGGGCTGGACAGCGCTACGAGCAGTACTTC
CASRAGQRYEQYF
>NA|TRBJ2-5|TRBV10-3|once
TGTGCCATCAGTGAGACATCAGCCGGGACATACCAAGAGACCCAGTACTTC
CAISETSAGTYQETQYF
>TRBD1|TRBJ1-4|TRBV12-3/TRBV12-4|few
TGTGCCAGCAGTTCCGCCGGGACAGCAACTAATGAAAAACTGTTTTTT
CASSSAGTATNEKLFF
>TRBD1|TRBJ1-4|TRBV29-1|many
TGCAGCGTTGAAGTGCGTAAGAGTGGACAGGGGGGAAAACTGTTTTTT
CSVEVRKSGQGGKLFF
>NA|TRBJ1-2|TRBV29-1|NA
TGCAGCGGAAAGCCCCCTCATGATAATGGCTACACCTTC
CSGKPPHDNGYTF
>TRBD1|TRBJ1-4|TRBV20-1|NA
TGCAGTGCTACCTCCGACAGGGGGCGAAGTAATGAAAAACTGTTTTTT
CSATSDRGRSNEKLFF
>NA|TRBJ1-4|TRBV7-9|few
TGTGCCAGCAGCCCGATTAATGAAAAACTGTTTTTT
CASSPINEKLFF
>TRBD1|TRBJ1-2|TRBV2|many
TGTGCCAGCAGTGAACCACCGGGACAGTCGGTATTCAGCTATGGCTACACCTTC
CASSEPPGQSVFSYGYTF
>NA|TRBJ2-2|TRBV6-5|many
TGTGCCAGCAGTGCGATTAACGCCGGGGAGCTGTTTTTT
CASSAINAGELFF
>TRBD2|TRBJ2-7|TRBV4-1|NA
TGCGCCAGCAGCCAAGTTTCTAGCGGCGCCTACGAGCAGTACTTC
CASSQVSSGAYEQYF
>NA|TRBJ2-2|TRBV2|NA
TGTGCCAGCAGTGAAGAGGGGACTCTCAACACCGGGGAGCTGTTTTTT
CASSEEGTLNTGELFF
>NA|TRBJ2-7|TRBV20-1|NA
TGCAGTGCTGTCCGGATTAATTACGAGCAGTACTTC
CSAVRINYEQYF
>NA|TRBJ1-1|TRBV25-1|NA
TGTGCCAGCAGTTTCGGCCTGACCGAGAACACTGAAGCTTTCTTT
CASSFGLTENTEAFF